This T cell receptor (beta chain) originates from a study of shared clonotypes between healthy human individuals. CDR1 SQVTM and CDR2 ANQGSEA come from the germline V gene. CDR3 length: 14 residues. V lost 5 bases to trimming and J lost 5 bases; unmatched junction nucleotides: 9. Naive CD8 isolation took CD45RO-negative cells positively selected for CCR7 and excluded terminally differentiated effector memory CD45RA+ cells. The assay was immunoSEQ multiplex PCR, and TCRdb's table has in-frame clones only and misses some. There are approximately 2,200,000 clones in the sample; approximately 94% occur only once, and about 1.8% lies in the top ten.

What was sequenced was naive CD8+ T cells from PBMCs. The chain carries TRBV29-1 and TRBJ2-3; 8 nucleotides agree with TRBD1. The source of this sequence is a man between 18 and 29 years old in good health. Some clones in this sample may be carry-over from other donors' samples. CDR3 nucleotides: TGCAGCGTTCACCTCAGGGGGCGCAAAGATACGCAGTATTTT. This gives the protein CSVHLRGRKDTQYF.